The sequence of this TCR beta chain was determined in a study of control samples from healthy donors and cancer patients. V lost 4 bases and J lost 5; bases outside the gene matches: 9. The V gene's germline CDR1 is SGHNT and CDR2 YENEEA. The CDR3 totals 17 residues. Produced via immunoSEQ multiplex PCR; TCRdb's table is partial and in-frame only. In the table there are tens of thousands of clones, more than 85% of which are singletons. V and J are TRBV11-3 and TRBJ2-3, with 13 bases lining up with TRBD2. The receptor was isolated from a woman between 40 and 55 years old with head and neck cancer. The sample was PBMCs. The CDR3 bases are TGTGCCAGCAGCTCGGGACTAGCGGGGCCCAAGGAAGATACGCAGTATTTT. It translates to CASSSGLAGPKEDTQYF. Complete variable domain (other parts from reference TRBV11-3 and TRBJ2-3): EAGVVQSPRYKIIEKKQPVAFWCNPISGHNTLYWYLQNLGQGPELLIRYENEEAVDDSQLPKDRFSAERLKGVDSTLKIQPAELGDSAVYLCASSSGLAGPKEDTQYFGPGTRLTVL.